This is a list of T cell receptor beta chains from one sample in a study of response to subunit inactivated influenza vaccine. TCRdb fed the RT-PCR reads into MiXCR, producing one record per CDR3 protein. The sample gives about 540,000 distinct CDR3 sequences, 20% to 25% of which show up once; approximately 3% is in the top ten. These data also featured in a second study, about T cells expressing NK-cell markers.

The sample was CD4+ T cells sorted from PBMCs, taken less than 13 days after vaccination. Every receptor here comes from a man aged 45-65 years who received an inactivated influenza vaccine. Each CDR3 is given with its conserved first and last residue.

J	V	CDR3
TRBJ2-7	TRBV4-2	CASSQDQDGHRSYEQYF
TRBJ2-3	TRBV5-1	CASSRIAGDVTDTQYF
TRBJ2-3	TRBV20-1	CSASPLDSGGSDTQYF
TRBJ1-2	TRBV4-1	CASRNLNYGYTF
TRBJ2-3	TRBV13	CASSFRGPDTQYF
TRBJ1-5	TRBV6-2/TRBV6-3	CASRSTPGQRGNQPQHF
TRBJ2-1	TRBV20-1	CSASGVSSYNEQFF
TRBJ1-2	TRBV4-2	CASSQDTFLGYTF
TRBJ1-2	TRBV5-1	CASSLAAESYGYTF
TRBJ2-7	TRBV7-2	CASSSTYNTYEQYF
TRBJ2-4	TRBV28	CASSLTTLAKNIQYF
TRBJ1-4	TRBV7-2	CASSYRWGPLFF
TRBJ2-2	TRBV28	CASSLTLLAGGSGDTGELFF
TRBJ2-5	TRBV6-1	CASSPRDPWDRIQETQYF
TRBJ2-1	TRBV7-2	CASSLRGAVRNQFF
TRBJ1-4	TRBV20-1	CSPLGVSDEKLFF
TRBJ2-7	TRBV4-3	CASSHPADGEQYF
TRBJ2-7	TRBV4-1	CASSQGISGVLSYEQYF
TRBJ2-7	TRBV7-6	CASSLVAAQSEQYF
TRBJ2-7	TRBV20-1	CSAGDRAAYEQYF
TRBJ2-1	TRBV7-8	CASSPSGGASNEQFF
TRBJ1-4	TRBV2	CASSPRRPTTNEKLFF
TRBJ1-5	TRBV7-2	CASSSGDGGNQPQHF
TRBJ1-1	TRBV12-3/TRBV12-4	CASSLTEGTEAFF
TRBJ1-1	TRBV7-2	CASSSGSRVFVNTEAFF
TRBJ2-3	TRBV6-2/TRBV6-3	CASSYLGLAGGQSTDTQYF
TRBJ2-5	TRBV12-3/TRBV12-4	CASSFRGRGLAGGPSETQYF
TRBJ2-4	TRBV7-3	CASAEGTSKNIQYF
TRBJ2-5	TRBV7-2	CASSLGGARQETQYF
TRBJ2-3	TRBV3-1	CASSPPGQSITDTQYF
TRBJ1-4	TRBV4-3	CASSQYHGPNEKLFF
TRBJ2-7	TRBV2	CASIQGYEQYF
TRBJ2-3	TRBV3-1	CASSQGVVAGATDTQYF
TRBJ2-3	TRBV5-4	CASSPNGRVYDTQYF
TRBJ1-1	TRBV6-1	CASFRGLKNTEAFF
TRBJ2-1	TRBV29-1	CSVGRDNEQFF
TRBJ2-7	TRBV5-6	CASSLGLPGQYYEQYF
TRBJ2-5	TRBV3-1	CASSLSRGNQETQYF